The 23 T cell receptor beta chains listed next were all sequenced from one sample in a study of CD8 T cells in Susac syndrome. With random hexamers, reverse transcription was performed on roughly 0.45 to 1 ug of RNA. MiXCR, applied by TCRdb to the immunoSEQ multiplex PCR reads, yields one record per CDR3 protein. This repertoire shows 200,000 or so distinct CDR3 sequences, about 96% found once; its top ten account for roughly 0.094%. The sequencing input was CD4+ T cells from PBMCs. These receptors were obtained from a human donor with multiple sclerosis.

The chain links TRBV27 to TRBJ1-1, with no clear D. CDR1 MNHEY and CDR2 SMNVEV come from the germline V gene (reference sequence). This CDR3 is 13 amino acids long. V lost 4 bases and J 1 base, leaving 7 bases between the germline ends. The chain's CDR3 is CASSSRPNTEAFF. The CDR3 nucleotides read TGTGCCAGCAGTTCCAGGCCGAACACTGAAGCTTTCTTT.

The rearrangement uses TRBV10-3 and TRBJ2-5; D remains unclear. Trimming pared 7 bases from V and 3 bases from J, leaving 9 bases between. The CDR3 totals 12 residues. The germline V gene encodes CDR1 ENHRY and CDR2 SYGVKD. The CDR3 loop is CAIKANEETQYF. CDR3 in DNA: TGTGCCATCAAGGCTAACGAAGAGACCCAGTACTTC.

The rearrangement joins TRBV14 to TRBJ1-1, with TRBD1 as a possible D gene (6 bases). CDR1 is SGHDN, CDR2 FVKESK, per germline. CDR3 length equals 12 residues. Trimming cost V 2 bases and J 6 bases, with 7 bases left between them. The DNA of the CDR3 is TGTGCCAGCAGCCAATCAGGGGCTGAAGCTTTCTTT. It codes for CASSQSGAEAFF.

The CDR3 coding sequence is TGTGCCATCAGTAGGTCTAGCGGGTCCTACGAGCAGTACTTC. Protein product: CAISRSSGSYEQYF. This chain connects TRBV10-3 to TRBJ2-7; 8 bases align to TRBD2. Trimming cost V 5 bases and J 1 base; bases outside gene matches: 4. CDR3 length equals 14 residues. Per germline, CDR1 ENHRY and CDR2 SYGVKD.

The chain uses TRBV28 and TRBJ2-1, with D possibly being TRBD2 (5 bases). The CDR3 is made up of 14 amino acids. Germline CDR1 MDHEN, CDR2 SYDVKM. V gave up 6 bases and J gave up 8 bases, with 17 bases separating them. As DNA, the CDR3 is TGTGCCAGCAGCCGACCCCTAGCAATCCATGAGCAGTTCTTC. This codes for CASSRPLAIHEQFF. Full variable domain (rest looked up from reference TRBV28 and TRBJ2-1): DVKVTQSSRYLVKRTGEKVFLECVQDMDHENMFWYRQDPGLGLRLIYFSYDVKMKEKGDIPEGYSVSREKKERFSLILESASTNQTSMYLCASSRPLAIHEQFFGPGTRLTVL.

The chain has TRBV20-1 and TRBJ2-7; tentatively, D is TRBD1 (6 bases). The V gene lost 6 bases and the J gene lost 5 bases, with 11 bases spanning the gap. Germline V gene data show CDR1 as DFQATT and CDR2 as SNEGSKA (reference sequence). The CDR3 loop spans 11 amino acids. Written as DNA, the CDR3 is TGCAGTGCCCACAGGGATCACGAGCAGTACTTC. Its protein is CSAHRDHEQYF.

The chain links TRBV4-2 to TRBJ2-1; D possibly uses TRBD1 or TRBD2 (6 bases each). CDR1 is LGHNA and CDR2 is YNFKEQ in the germline V gene. The CDR3 contains 16 residues. Trimming removed 1 base from V and 2 bases from J, with 12 bases in between. As DNA, the CDR3 is TGTGCCAGCAGCCAAGCCCTAGGGGGGACCTACAATGAGCAGTTCTTC. Protein sequence: CASSQALGGTYNEQFF.

The CDR3 spells CASIRTERETQYF. DNA for the CDR3: TGTGCCAGCATTCGGACCGAGAGAGAGACCCAGTACTTC. The V and J genes are TRBV2 and TRBJ2-5; D is ambiguous. Germline values: CDR1 SNHLY, CDR2 FYNNEI. This CDR3 comprises 13 residues. Deletions cut 7 bases from V and 4 bases from J, with 13 bases between.

The CDR3 loop is CASHRDSLPNTEAFF. CDR3 bases: TGTGCCAGCCACCGGGACAGTCTCCCGAACACTGAAGCTTTCTTT. The chain uses TRBV7-9 and TRBJ1-1; 7 bases fit TRBD1. CDR3 length: 15 residues. CDR1 and CDR2 from the germline V gene are SEHNR and FQNEAQ (reference sequence). The V gene end was trimmed by 8 bases and the J gene end by 1 base; junction bases not matched to a gene: 10.

This clonotype was detected a few times. The junction departs from germline at one end; a sequencing error may be responsible. This rearrangement joins TRBV7-7 to TRBJ2-5; the D is unclear. The CDR3 is made up of 14 amino acids. Germline V gene sequence: CDR1 SSHAT, CDR2 FNYEAQ (reference sequence). CDR3 nucleotide sequence: TGTGCTAGCAGCTTACTGGGGATGCCGGAGACCCAGTACTTC. The encoded protein is CASSLLGMPETQYF.

The chain carries TRBV20-1 and TRBJ2-1; TRBD2 agrees at 7 bases. Germline V gene data show CDR1 as DFQATT and CDR2 as SNEGSKA (reference sequence). V lost 5 bases and J lost 3; bases outside the gene matches: 7. There are 14 residues in the CDR3. The CDR3 sequence: CSACVSGNYNEQFF. The CDR3 region has the DNA TGCAGTGCTTGCGTAAGCGGGAACTACAATGAGCAGTTCTTC.

The rearrangement links TRBV27 to TRBJ2-1; D unresolved. This CDR3 comprises 13 residues. The germline V gene has CDR1 MNHEY and CDR2 SMNVEV (reference sequence). V dropped 3 bases and J dropped 9 bases, with 12 bases sitting between them. This CDR3 reads CASSLADSGEQFF. The CDR3 DNA is TGTGCCAGCAGTTTGGCTGATTCGGGTGAGCAGTTCTTC.

CDR3 residues: CASSSAITDTQYF. As DNA, the CDR3 is TGTGCCAGCAGTTCGGCCATCACAGATACGCAGTATTTT. The genes are TRBV7-6 and TRBJ2-3, with no clear D. CDR1 and CDR2 from the germline V gene are SGHVS and FNYEAQ. The CDR3 totals 13 residues. Trimming removed 6 bases from V and 2 bases from J, with 9 bases in between.

The rearrangement links TRBV25-1 to TRBJ2-7; D unclear. The CDR3 runs to 13 residues. Trimming pared 6 bases from V and 4 bases from J, leaving 13 bases between. The germline V gene encodes CDR1 MGHDK and CDR2 SYGVNS. CDR3 DNA: TGTGCCAGCAGCCCCTCGGAGAAATACGAGCAGTACTTC. As protein: CASSPSEKYEQYF.

V gene TRBV24-1 combines with J gene TRBJ2-2; D is unresolved. V gave up 9 bases and J gave up 2 bases, with 12 bases separating them. The CDR3 is 14 residues long. Germline CDR1 reads KGHDR; CDR2 reads SFDVKD. The CDR3 DNA sequence: TGTGCCACCTGGAAACGGATTAACACCGGGGAGCTGTTTTTT. This sequence encodes CATWKRINTGELFF.

The genes are TRBV18 and TRBJ2-7; D may match TRBD1 or TRBD2 (5 bases each). CDR1 is KGHSH and CDR2 is LQKENI in the germline V gene. V shed 2 bases and J shed 6 bases, with 14 bases lying between them. This CDR3 is built from 14 residues. In nucleotides, the CDR3 is TGTGCCAGCTCACCATCGGGACGGCCTATCGAGCAGTACTTC. Translated: CASSPSGRPIEQYF.

The chain combines TRBV9 with TRBJ2-5; TRBD2 aligns across 9 bases. The CDR3 contains 15 residues. After removal of 3 bases from V and 0 bases from J, the junction contained 3 bases not matched to a gene. Germline V CDR1 and CDR2: SGDLS, YYNGEE. CDR3 in amino acids: CASSGIAGDQETQYF. In DNA form, the CDR3 reads TGTGCCAGCAGCGGCATAGCGGGGGACCAAGAGACCCAGTACTTC.

The chain joins TRBV27 to TRBJ2-1, with a tentative D call TRBD1 (5 bases). Trimming took off 7 bases at V and 5 bases at J, with 18 bases between the two ends. CDR3 length: 15 residues. Germline-derived CDR1 and CDR2 are MNHEY and SMNVEV (reference sequence). Here the CDR3 reads CASKGWHSQNNEQFF. The CDR3 DNA is TGTGCCAGCAAGGGGTGGCACAGCCAAAACAATGAGCAGTTCTTC.

This rearrangement joins TRBV5-4 to TRBJ1-1; TRBD1 might be the D (6 bases). CDR3 size: 15 residues. The ends were cut back, 0 bases at V and 1 base at J, with 10 bases in the middle. Germline V CDR1 and CDR2: SGHNT, YYREEE (reference sequence). In DNA, the CDR3 is TGTGCCAGCAGCTTGGTTGGACAGCCGAACACTGAAGCTTTCTTT. Protein: CASSLVGQPNTEAFF.

The chain employs TRBV12-3 or TRBV12-4 and TRBJ1-6; D is undetermined. Trimming shortened V by 5 bases and J by 7 bases, and 18 bases separated the two germline ends. CDR3 length equals 16 residues. The CDR3 is CASSGPRGLKNSPLHF. In DNA, the CDR3 is TGTGCCAGCAGTGGACCCCGTGGATTGAAAAATTCACCCCTCCACTTT.

The table lists this clonotype with a count of one. This chain uses TRBV11-1 with TRBJ2-7; 7 nucleotides match TRBD1. CDR3 length: 14 amino acids. V dropped 4 bases and J dropped 2; count of bases not matched to a gene: 5. In germline, CDR1 is SGHAT, CDR2 FQDESV (reference sequence). The CDR3 spells CASSWVGTAYEQYF. The DNA of the CDR3 is TGTGCCAGCAGCTGGGTCGGGACAGCCTACGAGCAGTACTTC.

The genes are TRBV6-6 and TRBJ1-5; 9 bases fit TRBD1. Trimming took 7 bases from V and 1 from J; bases not matched to a gene: 5. CDR3 length: 15 amino acids. Germline V CDR1 and CDR2: MNHNY, SVGAGI (reference sequence). The CDR3, as DNA: TGTGCCAGCACCCTCGGACAGGGGAGCAATCAGCCCCAGCATTTT. Protein: CASTLGQGSNQPQHF.

The CDR3 nucleotides are TGTGCCAGCGGCGTCCAGGGATTGCACAATGAGCAGTTCTTC. Translated: CASGVQGLHNEQFF. The V call is TRBV7-9, the J call TRBJ2-1; perhaps TRBD1 as D (5 bases). In germline, CDR1 is SEHNR, CDR2 FQNEAQ (reference sequence). The CDR3 totals 14 residues. Trimming removed 8 bases at V and 5 bases at J, with 16 bases between.